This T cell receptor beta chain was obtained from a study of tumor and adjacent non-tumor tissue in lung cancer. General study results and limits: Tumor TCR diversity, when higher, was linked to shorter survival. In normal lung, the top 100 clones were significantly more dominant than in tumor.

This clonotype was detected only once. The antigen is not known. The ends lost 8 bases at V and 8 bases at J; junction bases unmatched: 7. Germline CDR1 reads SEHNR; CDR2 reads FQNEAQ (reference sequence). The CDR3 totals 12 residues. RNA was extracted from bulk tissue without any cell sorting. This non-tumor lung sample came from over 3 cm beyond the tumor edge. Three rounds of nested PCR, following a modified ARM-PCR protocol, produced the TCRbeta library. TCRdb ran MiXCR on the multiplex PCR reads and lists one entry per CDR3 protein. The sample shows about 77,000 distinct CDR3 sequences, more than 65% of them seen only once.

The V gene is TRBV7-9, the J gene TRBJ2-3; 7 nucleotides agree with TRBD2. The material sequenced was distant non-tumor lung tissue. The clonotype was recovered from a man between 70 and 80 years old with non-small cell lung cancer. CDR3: CASSGGAGTQYF. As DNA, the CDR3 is TGTGCCAGCTCGGGGGGTGCAGGTACGCAGTATTTT.